This passage covers 28 T cell receptor beta chains from one sample sequenced in a study of T cell changes during pregnancy in multiple sclerosis. The protocol was immunoSEQ multiplex PCR, while the TCRdb copy is restricted to in-frame clones and leaves out a portion. The sample lists roughly 53,000 clones; almost 95% were seen once. Sequences were derived from CD4+ T cells from peripheral blood mononuclear cells, sampled in the second trimester of pregnancy. These receptors all come from a female donor in good health, enrolled as a control in a pregnancy study.

This rearrangement joins TRBV5-1 to TRBJ2-2; 7 nucleotides agree with TRBD2. J lost 0 bases, V lost 6 bases, and 2 bases had no gene match. Germline loops: CDR1 SGHRS, CDR2 YFSETQ. This CDR3 has 14 amino acids. The CDR3 is CASKRGANTGELFF. In DNA, the CDR3 is TGCGCCAGCAAGCGGGGCGCGAACACCGGGGAGCTGTTTTTT.

V and J are TRBV19 and TRBJ1-2; possible D gene TRBD1, 6 bases. Germline lookup yields CDR1 LNHDA and CDR2 SQIVND (reference sequence). The CDR3 has 15 amino acids. Trimming left V 3 bases short and J 6 bases short, with 17 bases between. CDR3 amino acids: CASSMTPAYRDGYTF. The CDR3, as DNA: TGTGCCAGTAGTATGACCCCCGCCTACAGGGATGGCTACACCTTC.

In its sample, this clone was seen once. This chain links TRBV7-2 with TRBJ1-1; D might be TRBD1 (5 bases). The CDR3 has 15 residues. The germline CDR1 and CDR2 sequences are SGHTA and FQGNSA. The V and J ends lost 3 bases and 5 bases respectively, with 16 bases between them. CDR3 DNA sequence: TGTGCCAGCAGCTTCGAACAGGCCCTAGGGACTGAAGCTTTCTTT. Translating gives CASSFEQALGTEAFF.

The CDR3 DNA reads TGTGCCAGGGGGGGGCATCAGCCCCAGCATTTT. Translation: CARGGHQPQHF. The chain combines TRBV5-3 with TRBJ1-5; TRBD1 is a possible D gene (6 bases). TRBV5-3 counts as an open reading frame of uncertain function. The CDR3 spans 11 residues. Trimming shortened V by 8 bases and J by 5 bases, and 8 bases separated the two germline ends.

The chain carries TRBV11-1 and TRBJ1-1; 7 positions agree with TRBD1. With V trimmed by 1 base and J by 4 bases, 6 bases remained unmatched. Germline values: CDR1 SGHAT, CDR2 FQDESV (reference sequence). CDR3 length: 15 residues. The CDR3 sequence: CASSLVIRGTTEAFF. The CDR3 nucleotides are TGTGCCAGCAGCTTAGTGATCAGGGGGACCACTGAAGCTTTCTTT. Full variable domain (rest looked up from reference TRBV11-1 and TRBJ1-1): EAEVAQSPRYKITEKSQAVAFWCDPISGHATLYWYRQILGQGPELLVQFQDESVVDDSQLPKDRFSAERLKGVDSTLKIQPAELGDSAMYLCASSLVIRGTTEAFFGQGTRLTVV.

V and J are TRBV5-4 and TRBJ2-1; TRBD2 aligns across 8 bases. Germline values: CDR1 SGHNT, CDR2 YYREEE (reference sequence). J was trimmed by 6 bases and V by 9 bases; bases with no gene match: 8. This CDR3 is built from 13 residues. This chain's CDR3 is CATSGLGVNEQFF. The CDR3 nucleotides are TGTGCCACTAGCGGGTTGGGGGTCAATGAGCAGTTCTTC.

This clone appeared once. The CDR3 sequence is CASSLEHQSSPLHF. The CDR3 nucleotides are TGTGCCAGCAGCTTAGAACACCAGTCGTCACCCCTCCACTTT. This sequence joins TRBV7-2 and TRBJ1-6; D is ambiguous. V was shortened by 1 base and J by 10 bases, with 11 bases between the two germline ends. The CDR3 has 14 residues. Germline CDR1 and CDR2: SGHTA and FQGNSA.

In its sample, this clone was seen a few times. The chain recombines TRBV10-2 with TRBJ1-1; D gene ambiguous. Trimming left V 1 base short and J 4 bases short, with 7 bases between. Germline V gene lookup returns CDR1 WSHSY and CDR2 SAAADI. This CDR3 has 13 amino acids. The CDR3 DNA reads as TGCGCCAGCAGTGAGTTTACGGGCACTGAAGCTTTCTTT. Translating gives CASSEFTGTEAFF.

The chain is built from TRBV7-9 and TRBJ1-2; 7 nucleotides align to TRBD1. The V and J ends lost 2 bases and 5 bases, in that order; junction bases with no gene match: 11. Germline values: CDR1 SEHNR, CDR2 FQNEAQ (reference sequence). This CDR3 region has 16 residues. CDR3 loop: CASSLQSLGQHYGYTF. DNA of the CDR3: TGTGCCAGCAGCTTACAGTCCCTGGGACAGCATTATGGCTACACCTTC.

In this sample, this clone turned up once. J is TRBJ1-1 and V is TRBV9; TRBD1 matches 8 bases. The ends lost 2 bases at V and 3 bases at J; junction bases unmatched: 3. Germline loops: CDR1 SGDLS, CDR2 YYNGEE. CDR3 length: 14 residues. The CDR3 loop reads CASSVLDRDTEAFF. In DNA, the CDR3 is TGTGCCAGCAGCGTCCTGGACAGGGACACTGAAGCTTTCTTT. Using reference TRBV9 and TRBJ1-1 for the parts outside the CDR3, the full variable domain is DSGVTQTPKHLITATGQRVTLRCSPRSGDLSVYWYQQSLDQGLQFLIQYYNGEERAKGNILERFSAQQFPDLHSELNLSSLELGDSALYFCASSVLDRDTEAFFGQGTRLTVV.

This sequence joins TRBV29-1 and TRBJ1-1; 8 nucleotides align to TRBD1. Germline V lookup: CDR1 SQVTM, CDR2 ANQGSEA. The CDR3 runs 15 residues. V lost 7 bases and J lost 0; bases outside the gene matches: 10. The CDR3 is CSAKGGTGLNTEAFF. For the CDR3, the DNA is TGCAGCGCAAAGGGGGGGACAGGCTTGAACACTGAAGCTTTCTTT.

The chain carries TRBV18 and TRBJ1-6; 7 bases are shared with TRBD1. The CDR3 spans 16 residues. Germline-derived CDR1 and CDR2 are KGHSH and LQKENI. V trimming: 5 bases; J trimming: 2 bases; junction bases outside the gene matches: 6. CDR3 residues: CASSTTTGTYNSPLHF. In DNA form, the CDR3 reads TGTGCCAGCTCAACTACGACAGGGACCTATAATTCACCCCTCCACTTT.

The rearrangement uses TRBV6-4 and TRBJ1-1; no reliable D call. The CDR3 contains 15 residues. Germline V lookup: CDR1 MRHNA, CDR2 SNTAGT. With 4 bases removed from V and 8 bases from J, the gap between germline ends came to 20 bases. The CDR3: CASSARKVSTREAFF. Here the CDR3 DNA reads TGTGCCAGCAGTGCGCGGAAGGTGTCTACTAGGGAAGCTTTCTTT.

The CDR3 sequence: CASSAKTGSGNTIYF. The CDR3 DNA follows: TGTGCCAGTAGCGCCAAGACGGGCTCTGGAAACACCATATATTTT. This chain joins TRBV19 and TRBJ1-3; D is undetermined. V dropped 6 bases and J dropped 0 bases, with 12 bases sitting between them. The CDR3 runs to 15 residues. Looked up from germline, CDR1 is LNHDA and CDR2 is SQIVND (reference sequence).

The chain carries TRBV27 and TRBJ1-5; 9 bases line up with TRBD1. The CDR3 sequence is 17 residues long. J gave up 7 bases and V 5 bases, and 15 bases lay outside the gene matches. CDR1 and CDR2 (germline): MNHEY, SMNVEV (reference sequence). CDR3: CASSPSLGQGVRQPQHF. CDR3 in DNA: TGTGCCAGCAGTCCGTCCTTGGGACAGGGAGTAAGGCAGCCCCAGCATTTT.

The chain joins TRBV19 to TRBJ1-1, with TRBD1 matching 8 bases. The germline V gene encodes CDR1 LNHDA and CDR2 SQIVND (reference sequence). Unmatched junction bases numbered 4, after V lost 3 bases and J lost 4 bases. This CDR3 comprises 14 residues. CDR3 nucleotides: TGTGCCAGTAGTATGCGGCAGGGGGCCACTGAAGCTTTCTTT. It yields the protein CASSMRQGATEAFF.

This clone was detected a few times. The chain uses TRBV2 and TRBJ2-2; D is possibly TRBD1 (5 bases). Germline CDR1 is SNHLY and CDR2 is FYNNEI. The CDR3 length is 14 residues. V lost 7 bases, J lost 4 bases, and 13 bases lay in between. The CDR3 nucleotides are TGTGCCAGCAAGATGACAGTGATCACCGGGGAGCTGTTTTTT. It codes for CASKMTVITGELFF.

This sequence joins TRBV10-3 and TRBJ2-7; 9 bases are a match to TRBD1. Germline-derived CDR1 and CDR2 are ENHRY and SYGVKD. The V gene end was trimmed by 10 bases and the J gene end by 5 bases; junction bases not matched to a gene: 6. CDR3 length: 12 amino acids. CDR3 bases: TGTGCCACCGGGACAGGGAACCACGAGCAGTACTTC. It is translated as CATGTGNHEQYF.

The chain joins TRBV6-1 to TRBJ2-5, with a possible D match to TRBD1 (6 bases). This CDR3 has 18 residues. With 2 bases removed from V and 0 bases from J, the gap between germline ends came to 19 bases. CDR1 and CDR2 from the germline V gene are MNHNS and SASEGT. CDR3 nucleotides: TGTGCCAGCAGTGAACTCTTCGGACTCAGGGGAAACCAAGAGACCCAGTACTTC. It yields the protein CASSELFGLRGNQETQYF.

This chain joins TRBV30 and TRBJ1-1, with D unresolved. Deletions cut 4 bases from V and 2 bases from J, with 23 bases between. The CDR3 extends over 17 amino acids. Germline V lookup: CDR1 GTSNPN, CDR2 SVGIG (reference sequence). The CDR3 loop reads CAWTGKSLGVTNTEAFF. Here the CDR3 DNA reads TGTGCCTGGACTGGGAAGAGCCTCGGGGTAACTAACACTGAAGCTTTCTTT.

This chain joins TRBV19 and TRBJ2-3; TRBD2 matches 14 bases. Germline loops: CDR1 LNHDA, CDR2 SQIVND (reference sequence). CDR3 length: 16 amino acids. The V and J ends lost 6 bases and 4 bases, in that order; junction bases with no gene match: 6. Here the CDR3 DNA reads TGTGCCAGTAGCCGACTAGCGGGGGGGCTCGCAGATACGCAGTATTTT. As protein: CASSRLAGGLADTQYF.

The chain joins TRBV5-6 to TRBJ2-3; 7 bases are a match to TRBD1. Germline values: CDR1 SGHDT, CDR2 YYEEEE. V shed 3 bases, J shed 2 bases, and the junction held 6 bases outside the gene matches. The CDR3 consists of 15 residues. The CDR3: CASSSWTGYTDTQYF. Here the CDR3 DNA reads TGTGCCAGCAGCTCCTGGACAGGTTACACAGATACGCAGTATTTT.

V gene TRBV7-2 combines with J gene TRBJ2-2; D remains unclear. The V gene's germline CDR1 is SGHTA and CDR2 FQGNSA. The CDR3 extends over 14 amino acids. Trimming left V 5 bases short and J 3 bases short, with 10 bases between. The CDR3 nucleotides read TGTGCCAGCAGCCCTCGACTGTACACCGGGGAGCTGTTTTTT. Translating gives CASSPRLYTGELFF. The full variable domain, completed using reference TRBV7-2 and TRBJ2-2, is GAGVSQSPSNKVTEKGKDVELRCDPISGHTALYWYRQSLGQGLEFLIYFQGNSAPDKSGLPSDRFSAERTGGSVSTLTIQRTQQEDSAVYLCASSPRLYTGELFFGEGSRLTVL.

This clone appeared a single time. The rearrangement links TRBV28 to TRBJ1-1; TRBD1 aligns across 11 bases. CDR3 size: 15 residues. Losses at the gene ends were 6 bases for V and 10 bases for J; bases not matched to a gene: 13. The germline gives CDR1 MDHEN, CDR2 SYDVKM. This CDR3 reads CASSLPGQGGLVAFF. The CDR3 coding sequence is TGTGCCAGCAGCCTACCGGGACAGGGGGGGTTAGTAGCTTTCTTT.

The CDR3 reads CASSQTQGGDGTDTQYF. The CDR3 region has the DNA TGTGCCAGCAGTCAGACACAGGGTGGAGATGGCACAGATACGCAGTATTTT. The V call is TRBV11-1, the J call TRBJ2-3; D might be TRBD1 (6 bases). In germline, CDR1 is SGHAT, CDR2 FQDESV (reference sequence). V lost 6 bases, J lost 1 base, and 20 bases lay in between. The CDR3 runs 17 residues.

The table lists this clone with a count of one. CDR3 in DNA: TGTGCCAGCAGTTACTCACGACAGGGGGGCTCCTACGAGCAGTACTTC. This sequence encodes CASSYSRQGGSYEQYF. The chain uses TRBV6-6 and TRBJ2-7; 9 positions match TRBD1. Germline CDR1 and CDR2: MNHNY and SVGAGI (reference sequence). The CDR3 extends over 16 amino acids. V lost 0 bases, J lost 0 bases, and 3 bases stayed unmatched.

J is TRBJ1-4 and V is TRBV19; the match to TRBD1 covers 8 bases. The V and J ends lost 4 bases and 4 bases, in that order; junction bases with no gene match: 5. In germline, CDR1 is LNHDA, CDR2 SQIVND (reference sequence). The CDR3 extends over 15 amino acids. CDR3 DNA sequence: TGTGCCAGTAGTAATTGGGGACAGGTTAATGAAAAACTGTTTTTT. This codes for CASSNWGQVNEKLFF.

The chain links TRBV5-1 to TRBJ2-5; TRBD1 matches 10 bases. Gene TRBJ2-7 matches the end of the DNA better, so the J call may be wrong. This CDR3 has 16 amino acids. Germline V lookup: CDR1 SGHRS, CDR2 YFSETQ. The CDR3 DNA reads as TGCGCCAGCGGCCATACTCCGGGACAGGGGTTCTACGAGCAGTACTTC. Translating gives CASGHTPGQGFYEQYF.